This TCR beta chain originates from a study of blood T cell repertoires in COVID-19. Study summary: T cells, B-cell-depleted T cells, or PBMCs provided the cDNA or gDNA that served as material.

Germline CDR1 is LGHDT and CDR2 is YNNKEL (reference sequence). The CDR3 is made up of 13 amino acids. Unmatched junction bases numbered 4, after V lost 5 bases and J lost 3 bases. Only in-frame clones appear in the TCRdb table, and some are missing; sequencing was by immunoSEQ multiplex PCR. The profile shows roughly 170,000 clones, roughly four fifths of them singletons. Sequencing was carried out using peripheral blood. This TCR was recovered from a human donor in a cohort sampled during active COVID-19. This chain joins TRBV3-1 (or the pseudogene TRBV3-2) and TRBJ2-7; 7 bases match TRBD1. The CDR3 bases are TGTGCCAGCAGCTCCCGGGACAGCTACGAGCAGTACTTC. Translating gives CASSSRDSYEQYF.